This TCR beta chain was sequenced during a study of vaccination effects on CD4 cells after COVID-19. Study in general: Post-vaccine sampling occurred a median 72 days after the second dose.

The study, taken as a whole, reports: Clonal contraction was marked in infection- and vaccine-induced clones late after vaccination.

Here immunoSEQ multiplex PCR was the method, and the copy in TCRdb shows in-frame clones only, minus some. The sample lists approximately 70,000 clones, under 80% occurring once. Germline CDR1 and CDR2: LNHNV and YYDKDF (reference sequence). This CDR3 comprises 14 residues. With 5 bases clipped from V and 5 bases from J, the junction kept 6 bases outside the gene matches. With the ViraFEST assay, the study expanded antigen-specific CD4+ T cells using viral peptide pools, then sequenced them. Scientists isolated CD4+ T cells after a roughly nine-day culture period ended. Vaccination of participants consisted of two doses of either the BNT162b2 or mRNA-1273 vaccine. A remark on this clone: Its target is not known.

The specimen comprised CD4+ T cells from PBMCs cultured with HCoV-OC43 spike peptides, sampled after COVID-19 vaccination. Subset indicated: HCoV-OC43 spike overlapping peptide pool stimulation. The chain recombines TRBV15 with TRBJ2-4; 7 nucleotides align to TRBD1. The sequence was collected from a human donor who received a COVID-19 vaccine. CDR3 nucleotides: TGTGCCACCAGCCGCCGACAGGGAGAAAACATTCAGTACTTC. The encoded protein is CATSRRQGENIQYF.